A single sample is the source of the 11 T cell receptor beta chains below, sequenced in a study of post-analysis software for immune sequencing data. No antigen has been identified for these receptors. Study-level results: Patients used a few TRBV segments, including TRBV5-6, TRBV5-1 and TRBV20-1, more often than controls.

Prepared libraries of TCR beta cDNA carried unique molecular identifiers. TCRdb re-analysed the PCR reads in MiXCR, keeping a single row per CDR3 protein. The sample yields around 200,000 distinct CDR3 sequences, 29% seen once. Input material: blood. Receptors originate from a girl between 2 and 17 years old with multiple sclerosis.

The V call is TRBV10-3, the J call TRBJ2-3; D is perhaps TRBD2 (5 bases). With 2 bases removed from V and 2 bases from J, the gap between germline ends came to 14 bases. CDR1 and CDR2 (germline): ENHRY, SYGVKD. The CDR3 totals 16 residues. The CDR3 is CAISEGLARSTDTQYF. The CDR3 DNA reads TGTGCCATCAGTGAGGGGTTAGCGAGATCCACAGATACGCAGTATTTT.

This clonotype was counted many times. The chain links TRBV6-5 to TRBJ2-7, with 8 bases lining up with TRBD1. Germline V gene data show CDR1 as MNHEY and CDR2 as SVGAGI. The CDR3 totals 13 residues. The junction had 5 bases not matched to a gene; V was cut back by 5 bases and J by 5 bases. CDR3 sequence: CASSTDRANEQYF. The CDR3, as DNA: TGTGCCAGCAGTACGGACAGGGCAAACGAGCAGTACTTC.

This clonotype was seen repeatedly, ten times or more. This chain connects TRBV5-4 to TRBJ1-2; D might be TRBD1 (5 bases). Trimming removed 4 bases at V and 4 bases at J, with 14 bases between. The germline V gene has CDR1 SGHNT and CDR2 YYREEE (reference sequence). The CDR3 extends over 14 amino acids. This chain's CDR3 is CASSPGGFVYGYTF. The CDR3, as DNA: TGTGCCAGCAGCCCCGGGGGGTTTGTCTATGGCTACACCTTC.

This clonotype was found many times. The rearrangement uses TRBV28 and TRBJ2-5, with D possibly called TRBD1 or TRBD2 (5 bases each). Germline V gene lookup returns CDR1 MDHEN and CDR2 SYDVKM. This CDR3 contains 14 residues. Trimming pared 7 bases from V and 1 base from J, leaving 13 bases between. CDR3 nucleotide sequence: TGTGCCAGCACCCTCCGGGGCCTCCAAGAGACCCAGTACTTC. It encodes CASTLRGLQETQYF.

The table lists this clonotype with a few counts. The gene calls are TRBV4-2 and TRBJ2-1; D unclear. CDR1 LGHNA and CDR2 YNFKEQ come from the germline V gene. Trimming removed 1 base at V and 7 bases at J, with 8 bases between. The CDR3 consists of 13 residues. CDR3 sequence reads: CASSQGLMNEQFF. The CDR3 nucleotides read TGTGCCAGCAGCCAAGGACTTATGAATGAGCAGTTCTTC.

This clonotype has only a few counts. This chain uses TRBV5-1 with TRBJ2-5, with D tentatively TRBD2 (5 bases). Trimming removed 0 bases at V and 1 base at J, with 10 bases between. Germline CDR1 SGHRS, CDR2 YFSETQ. The CDR3 contains 15 residues. The CDR3 spells CASSLAEGSQETQYF. The CDR3 region has the DNA TGCGCCAGCAGCTTGGCCGAGGGATCCCAAGAGACCCAGTACTTC.

This clonotype was picked up a small number of times. A much larger clone differs by one base, so this may be a read error. The chain joins TRBV12-3 or TRBV12-4 to TRBJ2-3, with D possibly being TRBD1 (6 bases). CDR3 length: 15 residues. V shed 5 bases and J shed 5 bases, with 17 bases lying between them. The CDR3 protein is CASSIKAEGEDTQYF. For the CDR3, the DNA is TGTGCCAGCAGTATCAAGGCCGAGGGGGAAGATACGCAGTATTTT.

In this sample, this clonotype turned up a few times. The V and J genes are TRBV20-1 and TRBJ1-2; 9 bases are a match to TRBD1. Germline assignment: CDR1 DFQATT and CDR2 SNEGSKA (reference sequence). J was trimmed by 8 bases and V by 1 base; bases with no gene match: 5. This CDR3 contains 13 residues. The CDR3, as DNA: TGCAGTGCTAGAGGGGACAGGGCCTTGGGCTACACCTTC. Amino acid sequence: CSARGDRALGYTF.

J is TRBJ2-4 and V is TRBV10-1, with D possibly being TRBD1 (6 bases). This CDR3 comprises 13 residues. Deletions cut 4 bases from V and 9 bases from J, with 13 bases between. CDR1 WNHNN and CDR2 SYGVQD come from the germline V gene (reference sequence). The CDR3 reads CASSAETGAIQYF. The CDR3 nucleotides read TGCGCCAGCAGTGCGGAGACAGGTGCCATTCAGTACTTC.

This clonotype has a handful of counts. The chain employs TRBV5-1 and TRBJ2-7; D might be TRBD2 (5 bases). Deletions cut 2 bases from V and 6 bases from J, with 15 bases between. The CDR3 covers 14 residues. Germline V gene data show CDR1 as SGHRS and CDR2 as YFSETQ. The CDR3 loop reads CASSFPDGLGEQYF. CDR3 coding DNA: TGCGCCAGCAGCTTTCCGGACGGACTGGGCGAGCAGTACTTC. Combining the CDR3 with reference TRBV5-1 and TRBJ2-7 gives the whole variable domain KAGVTQTPRYLIKTRGQQVTLSCSPISGHRSVSWYQQTPGQGLQFLFEYFSETQRNKGNFPGRFSGRQFSNSRSEMNVSTLELGDSALYLCASSFPDGLGEQYFGPGTRLTVT.

The V gene is TRBV11-2, the J gene TRBJ1-1, with D uncertain. The germline V and J ends were trimmed by 5 bases and 6 bases, with 19 bases remaining between them. Germline assignment: CDR1 SGHAT and CDR2 FQNNGV. The CDR3 totals 15 residues. The CDR3 sequence is CASSALKGVSPEAFF. CDR3 nucleotide sequence: TGTGCCAGCAGCGCCTTAAAAGGAGTCAGCCCTGAAGCTTTCTTT.